Listed below are T cell receptor beta chains from one sample, sequenced in a study of neurological immune-mediated disorders. A single record per CDR3 protein comes from TCRdb applying MiXCR to the 5' RACE reads. Of 45,000 to 65,000 distinct CDR3 sequences in the sample, approximately 4.4% were seen once. The source material was PBMCs. These receptors all come from a man in his forties or fifties with multiple sclerosis. Both conserved end residues are part of each CDR3. The D gene is left open where the match is weak. Size values are once, few and many counts, or a class for expanded clones, and some rows have none.

V gene	clone size	J gene	D gene	CDR3 DNA	CDR3 protein
TRBV20-1	many	TRBJ2-6	.	TGCAGTGCACTGTCTGGGGCCAACGTCCTGACTTTC	CSALSGANVLTF
TRBV5-5	many	TRBJ1-1	.	TGTGCCAGCAGCCCCCAGGGGAACACTGAAGCTTTCTTT	CASSPQGNTEAFF
TRBV11-2	few	TRBJ2-5	.	TGTGCCAGCAGCTTGGGCGGGGACCTCCAAGAGACCCAGTACTTC	CASSLGGDLQETQYF
TRBV7-2	.	TRBJ2-7	TRBD1	TGTGCCAGCAGTTCCGGGACAGAGAATCCCTACGAGCAGTACTTC	CASSSGTENPYEQYF
TRBV20-1	many	TRBJ1-1	.	TGCAGTGCTCCCGACTTAAACACTGAAGCTTTCTTT	CSAPDLNTEAFF
TRBV5-1	many	TRBJ1-1	TRBD1	TGCGCCAGCAGCATAGGGACAGGGCACAACACTGAAGCTTTCTTT	CASSIGTGHNTEAFF
TRBV5-1	many	TRBJ2-1	.	TGCGCCAGCAGCCGGCCCTATGACTCGAATGAGCAGTTCTTC	CASSRPYDSNEQFF
TRBV11-3	many	TRBJ2-1	TRBD2	TGTGCCAGCAGCCCTTGGACCACGGGGGGGACCCGGTTCTTC	CASSPWTTGGTRFF
TRBV20-1	.	TRBJ2-7	TRBD2	TGCAGTCCCCGGGGGGTAGGGTACGAGCAGTACTTC	CSPRGVGYEQYF
TRBV7-8	many	TRBJ1-5	TRBD1	TGTGCCAGCAGCATTGACAGGGTTTATAGCAATCAGCCCCAGCATTTT	CASSIDRVYSNQPQHF
TRBV20-1	many	TRBJ2-1	.	TGCAGTGCTAGAGGGGCTATCGGAGCCTACAATGAGCAGTTCTTC	CSARGAIGAYNEQFF
TRBV10-3	many	TRBJ2-1	TRBD2	TGTGCCATCAGTGACACGGGACTAGTAAGGGACAATGAGCAGTTCTTC	CAISDTGLVRDNEQFF
TRBV5-1	many	TRBJ2-1	TRBD1	TGCGCCAGCAGCTTATGGTCAGGGGGCAATGAGCAGTTCTTC	CASSLWSGGNEQFF
TRBV11-2	many	TRBJ2-1	TRBD1	TGTGCCAGCAGCTTAGGAGGACAGGGAAAAGGGTTCTTC	CASSLGGQGKGFF
TRBV25-1	many	TRBJ1-1	.	TGTGCCAGCTGCGACCTTAATGAAGCTTTCTTT	CASCDLNEAFF
TRBV5-1	many	TRBJ2-2	.	TGCGCCAGCAGCTTGGGGGCTGGGGACACCGGGGAGCTGTTTTTT	CASSLGAGDTGELFF
TRBV6-1	many	TRBJ2-7	.	TGTGCCAGCAGTGAAGCCTACGAGCAGTACTTC	CASSEAYEQYF
TRBV5-1	many	TRBJ2-7	.	TGCGCCAGCAGCTCGGAGGGGGTCTATTCCCGCGAGCAGTACTTC	CASSSEGVYSREQYF
TRBV5-6	.	TRBJ2-7	.	TGTGCCAGCGCAGCTCGGACCCTAGCCTACGAGCAGTACTTC	CASAARTLAYEQYF
TRBV5-1	many	TRBJ2-5	.	TGCGCCAGCAGACTCCAAGAGACCCAGTACTTC	CASRLQETQYF
TRBV5-6	many	TRBJ2-5	.	TGTGCCAGCAGCTTTGGCCGGGAGACCCAGTACTTC	CASSFGRETQYF
TRBV11-3	many	TRBJ2-1	TRBD1	TGTGCCAGCAGCCGACGGGCGCCGGGACAGGGCAAAAATGAGCAGTTCTTC	CASSRRAPGQGKNEQFF
TRBV12-3/TRBV12-4	many	TRBJ2-7	.	TGTGCCAGCAGTTCTATAGGCAGGGCCGAGCAGTACTTC	CASSSIGRAEQYF